The clone carrying this T cell receptor (beta chain) was picked up a small number of times. What it binds is not known. This sample was included in a study of identical twins. Study-wide findings and caveats: Twin-shared out-of-frame alpha sequences showed excess low generation probability. The authors noted that invariant MAIT and iNKT cells could partly confound zero-insertion analyses.

V lost 5 bases, J lost 7 bases, and 14 bases stayed unmatched. Per the germline V gene, CDR1 is DFQATT and CDR2 is SNEGSKA (reference sequence). The CDR3 length is 16 residues. Each cDNA held unique molecular identifiers, and template switching gave it a universal primer site. TCRdb fed the 5' RACE reads into MiXCR, producing one record per CDR3 protein. The profile covers around 550,000 distinct CDR3 sequences, with approximately 14% appearing a single time and about 0.47% taken by the ten largest. The sample also formed part of further work on yellow fever vaccine responses in identical twins.

Sequenced sample: CD4+ T cells sorted from blood. The rearrangement links TRBV20-1 to TRBJ2-1; 10 nucleotides line up with TRBD2. The receptor was derived from a woman aged 18-29 years in good health. This CDR3 reads CSAPEVLAGVRNEQFF. DNA of the CDR3: TGCAGTGCTCCAGAAGTTCTAGCGGGAGTTCGGAATGAGCAGTTCTTC.